This T cell receptor (beta chain) was documented in a study of CD8 T cells in ankylosing spondylitis. General study results and limits: Among TCR beta sequences, a motif of fewer than 10 highly homologous variants appeared characteristic of ankylosing spondylitis blood.

The CDR3 is 11 amino acids. Germline V gene data show CDR1 as ENHRY and CDR2 as SYGVKD. Trimming took 4 bases from V and 7 from J; bases not matched to a gene: 1. Researchers built TCR beta libraries using quantitative 5'-RACE with molecular barcodes. MiXCR was run by TCRdb on the 5' RACE reads, yielding one entry per CDR3 protein. This table holds hundreds of thousands of distinct CDR3 sequences, around 21% found once. A remark on this clonotype: Its antigen is currently unknown.

This chain uses TRBV10-3 with TRBJ2-7; the match to TRBD2 covers 7 bases. Sequenced sample: blood, either unsorted or a sorted T cell fraction (not recorded which). The sequence derives from a female donor with ankylosing spondylitis or in good health (not recorded which). In DNA form, the CDR3 reads TGTGCCATCAGTGCCGGGAGGGAGCAGTACTTC. Protein sequence: CAISAGREQYF.